The 18 T cell receptor beta chains reported below all come from one sample, sequenced in a study of T cell responses to AZD1222 COVID-19 vaccine. Clones were read by immunoSEQ multiplex PCR, and TCRdb kept only the in-frame ones, dropping some. The repertoire has 100,000 to 150,000 clones, more than 85% of them found once; the top ten carry approximately 2%. The sample was peripheral blood, taken 28 days after the second AZD1222 dose. The receptor source for this set is an adult who received the AZD1222 COVID-19 vaccine.

This chain uses TRBV15 with TRBJ1-1, with D perhaps matching TRBD1 (6 bases). The V end was cut by 3 bases, the J end by 0 bases, with 8 bases between. Looked up from germline, CDR1 is LNHNV and CDR2 is YYDKDF (reference sequence). The CDR3 spans 14 residues. This chain's CDR3 is CATSRQGMNTEAFF. The DNA for the CDR3 is TGTGCCACCAGCAGGCAGGGGATGAACACTGAAGCTTTCTTT.

This chain joins TRBV19 and TRBJ1-1; D is ambiguous. Per germline, CDR1 LNHDA and CDR2 SQIVND (reference sequence). Trimming took 1 base from V and 5 from J, leaving 5 bases between them. This CDR3 region has 12 residues. CDR3 protein: CASSIGETEAFF. The CDR3 bases are TGTGCCAGTAGTATAGGGGAGACTGAAGCTTTCTTT.

The rearrangement uses TRBV29-1 and TRBJ2-2; 7 bases agree with TRBD2. Germline trimming cut 4 bases from V and 5 bases from J; bases unmatched to any gene: 16. The V gene's germline CDR1 is SQVTM and CDR2 ANQGSEA. The CDR3 length is 17 residues. The DNA of the CDR3 is TGCAGCGTTGGTCAGAAGGGGACTACACCATTAACCGGGGAGCTGTTTTTT. Amino acids: CSVGQKGTTPLTGELFF.

This rearrangement joins TRBV7-6 to TRBJ2-2, with 7 bases aligning to TRBD1. With 5 bases clipped from V and 1 base from J, the junction kept 7 bases outside the gene matches. The CDR3 has 16 amino acids. CDR1 and CDR2 (germline): SGHVS, FNYEAQ. The CDR3 DNA reads as TGTGCCAGCAGCCGGGGACAGAACCTGAACACCGGGGAGCTGTTTTTT. Protein: CASSRGQNLNTGELFF.

V and J are TRBV6-5 and TRBJ2-7; 9 nucleotides agree with TRBD2. The V and J ends lost 2 bases and 7 bases, in that order; junction bases with no gene match: 3. CDR1 is MNHEY, CDR2 SVGAGI, per germline. This CDR3 comprises 13 residues. This chain's CDR3 is CASSYGLAGEQYV. The CDR3 DNA follows: TGTGCCAGCAGTTACGGGCTAGCGGGAGAGCAGTACGTC.

The V and J genes are TRBV4-3 and TRBJ1-2; no reliable D call. Looked up from germline, CDR1 is LGHNA and CDR2 is YSLEER. This CDR3 comprises 15 residues. Trimming stripped 0 bases from V and 4 bases from J, with 12 bases between. The chain's CDR3 is CASSQDIQRSYGYTF. The CDR3 region has the DNA TGCGCCAGCAGCCAAGATATTCAGCGGAGCTATGGCTACACCTTC.

V gene TRBV6-1 combines with J gene TRBJ1-1; 8 nucleotides agree with TRBD1. V shed 3 bases and J 12 bases; nucleotides not matched to a gene: 9. This CDR3 is 13 amino acids long. Germline V gene data show CDR1 as MNHNS and CDR2 as SASEGT. The CDR3 nucleotides read TGTGCCAGCAGTGATTATCAGGGGGCTTCGACTTTCTTT. It is translated as CASSDYQGASTFF.

V and J are TRBV4-2 and TRBJ1-2, with 9 bases aligning to TRBD1. CDR1 and CDR2 from the germline V gene are LGHNA and YNFKEQ. CDR3 length: 22 amino acids. With V trimmed by 4 bases and J by 5 bases, 29 bases remained unmatched. Here the CDR3 DNA reads TGTGCCAGCAGCCTAAGGGACAGGGATGGAGGTGTTCTAACTACGAGGAAGTATGGCTACACCTTC. Its protein product is CASSLRDRDGGVLTTRKYGYTF.

The chain joins TRBV6-5 to TRBJ1-4, with D unclear. This CDR3 contains 13 residues. The ends were cut back, 11 bases at V and 1 base at J, with 11 bases in the middle. CDR1 is MNHEY and CDR2 is SVGAGI in the germline V gene. CDR3 sequence reads: CAVSSGTNEKLFF. The CDR3 DNA reads as TGTGCCGTCTCATCCGGAACTAATGAAAAACTGTTTTTT.

This rearrangement joins TRBV11-2 to TRBJ1-2, with TRBD1 as a possible D gene (5 bases). V was shortened by 4 bases and J by 5 bases, with 14 bases between the two germline ends. This CDR3 comprises 14 residues. CDR1 SGHAT and CDR2 FQNNGV come from the germline V gene. The CDR3 DNA is TGTGCCAGCAGCTCCCGGGGGGGTCCATATGGCTACACCTTC. As protein: CASSSRGGPYGYTF.

The chain is built from TRBV5-1 and TRBJ2-5, with 9 bases that match TRBD2. CDR3 length: 16 amino acids. Germline loops: CDR1 SGHRS, CDR2 YFSETQ. With V trimmed by 5 bases and J by 5 bases, 13 bases remained unmatched. CDR3 in DNA: TGCGCCAGCAGTTCCGGGGCTAGCGGGGAGTGGGAGACCCAGTACTTC. Translated: CASSSGASGEWETQYF.

The count of this clone is one. The V and J genes are TRBV5-5 and TRBJ1-6; TRBD1 matches 8 bases. Germline assignment: CDR1 SGHKS and CDR2 YYEKEE (reference sequence). V shed 4 bases and J 11 bases; nucleotides not matched to a gene: 5. CDR3 length: 13 residues. The DNA of the CDR3 is TGTGCCAGCAGCCCGACAGGGGAGGCACCCCTCCACTTT. This codes for CASSPTGEAPLHF. The whole variable domain, filled in from reference TRBV5-5 and TRBJ1-6, reads DAGVTQSPTHLIKTRGQQVTLRCSPISGHKSVSWYQQVLGQGPQFIFQYYEKEERGRGNFPDRFSARQFPNYSSELNVNALLLGDSALYLCASSPTGEAPLHFGNGTRLTVT.

The rearrangement joins TRBV21-1 to TRBJ2-2; the table's D call of TRBD1 was not tested on the DNA. TRBV21-1 is listed as a pseudogene. The CDR3 sequence is 20 residues long. CDR3 bases: TGTGCCAGCACCCTAACCGGGACAGGGTCGGTAATGGGGAACACCGGGGAGCTGTTTTTT. Encoded protein: CASTLTGTGSVMGNTGELFF.

J is TRBJ2-1 and V is TRBV30; D remains ambiguous. CDR3 length: 12 residues. The V gene's germline CDR1 is GTSNPN and CDR2 SVGIG (reference sequence). The germline V and J ends were trimmed by 5 bases and 7 bases, with 12 bases remaining between them. CDR3 in DNA: TGTGCCTGGGGCCTTACACGAAATGAGCAGTTCTTC. Protein product: CAWGLTRNEQFF.

The rearrangement joins TRBV10-3 to TRBJ2-1; the match to TRBD2 covers 12 bases. CDR3 length: 15 amino acids. Germline loops: CDR1 ENHRY, CDR2 SYGVKD. The ends lost 6 bases at V and 4 bases at J; junction bases unmatched: 4. CDR3 in DNA: TGTGCCATCAGGGCGACTAGCGGGGGTTACAATGAGCAGTTCTTC. Translated: CAIRATSGGYNEQFF.

The chain combines TRBV5-1 with TRBJ2-3; D is uncertain. Per the germline V gene, CDR1 is SGHRS and CDR2 is YFSETQ. V gave up 1 base and J gave up 3 bases, with 6 bases separating them. This CDR3 contains 13 residues. CDR3 loop: CASSLRRTDTQYF. The CDR3 nucleotides are TGCGCCAGCAGCTTGAGAAGGACAGATACGCAGTATTTT.

The V gene is TRBV7-2, the J gene TRBJ2-1, with D perhaps being TRBD1 or TRBD2 (6 bases each). The CDR3 consists of 16 residues. From germline, CDR1 is SGHTA and CDR2 FQGNSA. V lost 0 bases, J lost 5 bases, and 14 bases lay in between. The CDR3 sequence is CASSLAGAGPDNEQFF. The CDR3, as DNA: TGTGCCAGCAGCTTAGCGGGGGCGGGACCTGACAATGAGCAGTTCTTC. The full variable domain, rest sourced from reference TRBV7-2 and TRBJ2-1, is GAGVSQSPSNKVTEKGKDVELRCDPISGHTALYWYRQSLGQGLEFLIYFQGNSAPDKSGLPSDRFSAERTGGSVSTLTIQRTQQEDSAVYLCASSLAGAGPDNEQFFGPGTRLTVL.

This chain joins TRBV19 and TRBJ1-1; D is undetermined. The CDR3 contains 15 residues. V was shortened by 2 bases and J by 0 bases, with 10 bases between the two germline ends. Germline V gene sequence: CDR1 LNHDA, CDR2 SQIVND (reference sequence). The CDR3, as DNA: TGTGCCAGTAGTATAAATCCGGGGTTGAACACTGAAGCTTTCTTT. Translation: CASSINPGLNTEAFF. Using reference TRBV19 and TRBJ1-1 for the parts outside the CDR3, the full variable domain is DGGITQSPKYLFRKEGQNVTLSCEQNLNHDAMYWYRQDPGQGLRLIYYSQIVNDFQKGDIAEGYSVSREKKESFPLTVTSAQKNPTAFYLCASSINPGLNTEAFFGQGTRLTVV.